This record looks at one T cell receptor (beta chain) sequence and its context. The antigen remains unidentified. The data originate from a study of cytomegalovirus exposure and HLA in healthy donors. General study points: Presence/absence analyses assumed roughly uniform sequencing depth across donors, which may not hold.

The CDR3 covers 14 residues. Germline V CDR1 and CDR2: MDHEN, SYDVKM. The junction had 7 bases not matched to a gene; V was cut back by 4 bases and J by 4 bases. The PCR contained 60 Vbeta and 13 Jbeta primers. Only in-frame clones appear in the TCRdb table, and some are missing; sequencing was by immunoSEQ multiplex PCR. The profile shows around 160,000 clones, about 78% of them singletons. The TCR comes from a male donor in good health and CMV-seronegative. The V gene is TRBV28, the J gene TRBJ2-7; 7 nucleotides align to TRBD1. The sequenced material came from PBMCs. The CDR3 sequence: CASSSGQSEYEQYF. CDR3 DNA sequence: TGTGCCAGCAGTTCGGGACAGAGTGAATACGAGCAGTACTTC.